These T cell receptor beta chains were read from a single sample in a study of blood T cells in healthy people across ages. TCRdb independently ran MiXCR on the 5' RACE reads; one entry per CDR3 protein. The sample includes about 760,000 distinct CDR3 sequences, more than 20% seen only once; the top ten take roughly 9%. The sample was also reused in another study, on T cells of mothers and their children.

Source material: blood. These receptors all stem from a boy between 10 and 17 years old in good health. Both conserved end residues are part of each CDR3. The order of the fields is clone size, J gene, V gene, D gene, CDR3 DNA, CDR3 protein. D genes are given only for firm matches. Clone size is not always given. Where it is, it says once, few, many or a class for expanded clones.

>few|TRBJ2-3|TRBV12-3/TRBV12-4|TRBD1
TGTGCCAGCAGGAACGGACAGGGGATGGGAAATACGCAGTATTTT
CASRNGQGMGNTQYF
>few|TRBJ2-5|TRBV24-1|.
TGTGCCACCAGTGGGCCAGGCGAAGAGACCCAGTACTTC
CATSGPGEETQYF
>few|TRBJ2-2|TRBV2|.
TGTGCCAGCAGGACTACCGCAGGGAATACCGGGGAACTGTTTTTT
CASRTTAGNTGELFF
>.|TRBJ1-3|TRBV12-3/TRBV12-4|.
TGTGCCAGCAGTCCACCGCCGGGAAATCGAAACACCATATATTTT
CASSPPPGNRNTIYF
>.|TRBJ1-6|TRBV23-1|.
TGCGCCAGCAGGGCCACAGGGACCCTCCTATTGTATTCACCCCTCCACTTT
CASRATGTLLLYSPLHF
>.|TRBJ2-7|TRBV20-1|TRBD2
TGCAGTGCTAGAAGGCGCGGGGGGCTCTACGAGCAGTACTTC
CSARRRGGLYEQYF
>few|TRBJ2-7|TRBV29-1|TRBD2
TGCAGCGTTATAACCAGCGGGAGGGAATCGGTCAACGAGCAGTACTTC
CSVITSGRESVNEQYF
>few|TRBJ1-2|TRBV12-3/TRBV12-4|.
TGTGCCAGCAGTTACAACAGGGTCTATGGCTACACCTTC
CASSYNRVYGYTF
>few|TRBJ2-7|TRBV28|TRBD2
TGTGCCAGCAGTCTCCTAGCGGGGGGGACCTACGAGCAGTACTTC
CASSLLAGGTYEQYF
>few|TRBJ2-5|TRBV12-3/TRBV12-4|TRBD2
TGTGCCAGCAGCGCCCTAGCGGCCCGGGGGACCCAGTACTTC
CASSALAARGTQYF
>few|TRBJ2-5|TRBV4-2|.
TGTGCCAGCAGCCAAGAAATAGGCGGGTTACGGGGAGAGACCCAGTACTTC
CASSQEIGGLRGETQYF
>.|TRBJ1-2|TRBV4-1|TRBD1
TGCGCCAGCGAGCCAGGGACAGGCTATGGCTACACCTTC
CASEPGTGYGYTF
>many|TRBJ2-1|TRBV20-1|TRBD2
TGCAGTGCTCCCAGGCGGACTAGCAAAGGCAATGAGCAGTTCTTC
CSAPRRTSKGNEQFF
>.|TRBJ1-1|TRBV20-1|.
TGCAGTGCTACTGACAGAATATTGAACACTGAAGCTTTCTTT
CSATDRILNTEAFF
>few|TRBJ2-4|TRBV6-2/TRBV6-3|TRBD2
TGTGCCAGCAGTTACTCGACGGGGACTAGTTCTAGGCCAGCCGAAAACATTCAGTACTTC
CASSYSTGTSSRPAENIQYF
>.|TRBJ1-2|TRBV10-3|TRBD1
TGTGCCATCAGGCCTGCCGGGACAGTAGAGGGTGGCTACACCTTC
CAIRPAGTVEGGYTF
>few|TRBJ1-1|TRBV7-3|TRBD1
TGTGCCAGCAGCTTAGGGGACAGAATCCTGAACACTGAAGCTTTCTTT
CASSLGDRILNTEAFF
>.|TRBJ2-1|TRBV12-3/TRBV12-4|TRBD2
TGTGCCAGCAGTTGGCTAGCGGGGGGGCCGGACAATGAGCAGTTCTTC
CASSWLAGGPDNEQFF
>few|TRBJ2-5|TRBV7-3|TRBD1
TGTGCCAGCAGCCCCAGACCCGGACAGGGGGCCGCGAGTGAGACCCAGTACTTC
CASSPRPGQGAASETQYF
>.|TRBJ1-1|TRBV6-2/TRBV6-3|.
TGTGCCAGCAGGCCAGCCGACCGGAAGGCTGAAGCTTTCTTT
CASRPADRKAEAFF
>.|TRBJ2-1|TRBV20-1|.
TGCAGTGCTAGAGACTTACAAGAAAACTACAATGAGCAGTTCTTC
CSARDLQENYNEQFF
>few|TRBJ1-3|TRBV12-3/TRBV12-4|.
TGTGCCAGCAGTCCCTCCTCCTCTGGAAACACCATATATTTT
CASSPSSSGNTIYF
>few|TRBJ1-2|TRBV20-1|.
TGCAGTGCTAGGTTACGAAACCTAAATGGCTACACCTTC
CSARLRNLNGYTF
>few|TRBJ1-5|TRBV7-6|.
TGTGCCAGCAGCTTACGGGGTGGTGATCAGCCCCAGCATTTT
CASSLRGGDQPQHF
>.|TRBJ2-1|TRBV6-5|.
TGTGCCAGCGGCTTGATAGGAGCGCACAATGAGCAGTTCTTC
CASGLIGAHNEQFF
>.|TRBJ2-7|TRBV6-6|.
TGTGCCAGCAGGAACGGACAGACCCTCTACGAGCAGTACTTC
CASRNGQTLYEQYF
>few|TRBJ2-1|TRBV7-2|TRBD1
TGTGCCAGCAGCCAGCAGTTACAGGGGAACAATGAGCAGTTCTTC
CASSQQLQGNNEQFF
>few|TRBJ2-1|TRBV9|.
TGTGCCAGCAGCGAGATTGGCCAAAACAATGAGCAGTTCTTC
CASSEIGQNNEQFF
>.|TRBJ2-3|TRBV29-1|TRBD1
TGCAGCGTTGAAACCTGGACAGGGAACACAGATACGCAGTATTTT
CSVETWTGNTDTQYF
>.|TRBJ2-3|TRBV7-6|TRBD2
TGTGCCAGCAGCTTATCGGGAGGGCTCGATACGCAGTATTTT
CASSLSGGLDTQYF
>few|TRBJ1-2|TRBV12-3/TRBV12-4|.
TGTGCCAGCAGTTTTAGTACGGGACACCTAACTAACTATGGCTACACCTTC
CASSFSTGHLTNYGYTF
>few|TRBJ2-5|TRBV5-5|TRBD1
TGTGCCAGCAGCGACCCAGGGGGCGGGAAGACCCAGTACTTC
CASSDPGGGKTQYF
>.|TRBJ2-2|TRBV6-2/TRBV6-3|.
TGTGCCAGCTGTATCAAGAACACCGGGGAGCTGTTTTTT
CASCIKNTGELFF
>once|TRBJ1-4|TRBV7-9|.
TGTGCCAGCGGCCCGGGAGGGGCAACTAATGAAAAACTGTTTTTT
CASGPGGATNEKLFF
>.|TRBJ2-7|TRBV5-1|.
TGCGCCAGCAGCTACGAAGCGGGACAAGGGACTTACGAGCAGTACTTC
CASSYEAGQGTYEQYF
>few|TRBJ1-5|TRBV12-3/TRBV12-4|TRBD1
TGTGCCAGCAGTTTTCGAGGACAGGATAGCAATCAGCCCCAGCATTTT
CASSFRGQDSNQPQHF
>few|TRBJ2-6|TRBV28|.
TGTGCCAGCAGTTTTCAGGGGAGCTCTGGGGCCAACGTCCTGACTTTC
CASSFQGSSGANVLTF
>.|TRBJ2-1|TRBV11-2|.
TGTGCCAGCAGCATCGAGCGGAATGAGCAGTTCTTC
CASSIERNEQFF
>.|TRBJ1-1|TRBV29-1|TRBD1
TGCAGCGCTGTGGGACAGGGTAACGCTGAAGCTTTCTTT
CSAVGQGNAEAFF